The T cell receptor (beta chain) described here comes from a study of beta chain features in type 1 diabetes. The V gene's germline CDR1 is SGHRS and CDR2 YFSETQ. V shed 0 bases, J shed 6 bases, and the junction held 6 bases outside the gene matches. This CDR3 spans 15 amino acids. Expressed TCRB transcripts were sequenced after all isolated RNA was converted to cDNA. Here immunoSEQ multiplex PCR was the method, and the copy in TCRdb shows in-frame clones only, minus some. The sample records about 230,000 clones, more than 9% being singletons. This clone came up a few times. This TCR came from a woman under 30 in good health. V and J are TRBV5-1 and TRBJ2-3; TRBD1 aligns across 8 bases. Sequenced material: naive CD4+ T cells from blood. The CDR3 region is CASSLADRVGDTQYF. CDR3 nucleotide sequence: TGCGCCAGCAGCTTGGCGGACAGGGTGGGTGATACGCAGTATTTT.